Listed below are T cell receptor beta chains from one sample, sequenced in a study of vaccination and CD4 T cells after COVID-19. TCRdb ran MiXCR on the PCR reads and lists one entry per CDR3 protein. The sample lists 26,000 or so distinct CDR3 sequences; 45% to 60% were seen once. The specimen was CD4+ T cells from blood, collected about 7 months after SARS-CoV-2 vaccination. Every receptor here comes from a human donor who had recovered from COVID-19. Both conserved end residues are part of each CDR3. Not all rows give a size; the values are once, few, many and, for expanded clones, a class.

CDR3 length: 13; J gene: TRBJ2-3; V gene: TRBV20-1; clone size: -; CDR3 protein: CSAPGGSTDTQYF
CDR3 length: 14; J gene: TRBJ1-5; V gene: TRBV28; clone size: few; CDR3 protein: CASSLRGSNQPQHF
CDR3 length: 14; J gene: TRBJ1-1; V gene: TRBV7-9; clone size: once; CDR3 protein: CASSFSGEDTEAFF
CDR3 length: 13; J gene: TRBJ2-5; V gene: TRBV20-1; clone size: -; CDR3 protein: CSAGQGTEETQYF
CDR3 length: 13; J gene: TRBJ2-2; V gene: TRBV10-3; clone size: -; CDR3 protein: CAIRGDDTGELFF
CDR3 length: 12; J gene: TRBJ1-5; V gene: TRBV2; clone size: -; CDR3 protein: CAEGQGDQPQHF
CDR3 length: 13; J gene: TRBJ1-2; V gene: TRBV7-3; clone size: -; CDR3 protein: CASSLDGNYGYTF
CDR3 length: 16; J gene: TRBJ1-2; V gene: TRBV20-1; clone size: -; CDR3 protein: CSARSPWGGYSYGYTF
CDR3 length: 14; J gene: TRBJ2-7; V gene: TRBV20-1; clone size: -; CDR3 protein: CSASSVDSLYEQYF
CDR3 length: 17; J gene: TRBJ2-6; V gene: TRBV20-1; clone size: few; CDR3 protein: CSASERGRTSGANVLTF
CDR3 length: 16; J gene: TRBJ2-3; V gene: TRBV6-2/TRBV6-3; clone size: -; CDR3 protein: CASSRGGLAATDTQYF
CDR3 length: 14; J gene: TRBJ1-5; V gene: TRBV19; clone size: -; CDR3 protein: CASSKQNSNQPQHF
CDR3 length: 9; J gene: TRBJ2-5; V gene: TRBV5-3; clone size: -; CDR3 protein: CVDQETQHF
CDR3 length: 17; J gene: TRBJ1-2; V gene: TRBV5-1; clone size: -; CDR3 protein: CASRQDSGTGEGYGYTF
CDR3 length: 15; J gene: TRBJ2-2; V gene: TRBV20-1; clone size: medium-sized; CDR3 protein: CSATPWDANTGELFF
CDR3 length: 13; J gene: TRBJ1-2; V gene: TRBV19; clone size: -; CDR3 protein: CASSIVDSYGYTF
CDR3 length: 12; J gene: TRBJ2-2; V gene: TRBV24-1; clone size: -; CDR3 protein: CATPVRGLELFF
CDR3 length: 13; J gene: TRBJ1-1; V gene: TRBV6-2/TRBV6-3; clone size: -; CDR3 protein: CASTRPSNTEAFF
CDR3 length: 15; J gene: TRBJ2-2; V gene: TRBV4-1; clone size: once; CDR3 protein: CASSRPGIGTGELFF
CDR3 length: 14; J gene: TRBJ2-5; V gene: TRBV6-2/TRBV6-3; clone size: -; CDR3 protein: CASRLWTGKETQYF
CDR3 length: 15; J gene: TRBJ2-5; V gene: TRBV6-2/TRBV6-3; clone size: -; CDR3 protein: CASSYSGGAVETQYF
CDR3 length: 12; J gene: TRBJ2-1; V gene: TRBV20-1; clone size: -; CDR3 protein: CSARVQGHEQFF
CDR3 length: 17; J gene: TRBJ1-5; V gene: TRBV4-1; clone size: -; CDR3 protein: CASSQESGRGYNQPQHF
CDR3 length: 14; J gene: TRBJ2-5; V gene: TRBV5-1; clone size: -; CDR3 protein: CASSSGGTEETQYF
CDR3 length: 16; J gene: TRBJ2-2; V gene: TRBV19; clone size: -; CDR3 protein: CASIPRGGKNTGELFF
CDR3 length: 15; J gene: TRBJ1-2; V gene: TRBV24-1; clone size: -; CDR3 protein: CATSDSMTGNYGYTF
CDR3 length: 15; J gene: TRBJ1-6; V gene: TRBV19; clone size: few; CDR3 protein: CASTQSGQYNSPLHF
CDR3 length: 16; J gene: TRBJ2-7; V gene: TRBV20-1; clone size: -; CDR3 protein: CSADRSGTSGRYEQYF
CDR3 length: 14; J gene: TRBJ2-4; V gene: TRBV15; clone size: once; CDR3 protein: CATSNRDARGIQYF
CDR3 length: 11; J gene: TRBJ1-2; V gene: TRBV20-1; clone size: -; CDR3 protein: CSAASMEGYTF
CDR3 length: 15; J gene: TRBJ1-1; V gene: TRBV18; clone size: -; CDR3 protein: CASSPGGGPNTEAFF
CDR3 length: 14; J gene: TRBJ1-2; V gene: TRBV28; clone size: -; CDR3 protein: CASSLQGGNYGYTF
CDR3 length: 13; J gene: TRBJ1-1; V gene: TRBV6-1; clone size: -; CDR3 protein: CASSGAQNTEAFF
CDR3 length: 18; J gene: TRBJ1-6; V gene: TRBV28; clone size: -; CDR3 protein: CASTSPGTGGRHNSPLHF
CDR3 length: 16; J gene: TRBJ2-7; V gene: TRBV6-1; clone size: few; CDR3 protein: CASSLTPRGLVYEQYF
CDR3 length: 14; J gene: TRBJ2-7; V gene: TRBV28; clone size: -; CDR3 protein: CASSFRGAIYEQYF
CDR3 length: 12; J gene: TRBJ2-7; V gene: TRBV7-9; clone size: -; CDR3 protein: CASSLGRNEQYF
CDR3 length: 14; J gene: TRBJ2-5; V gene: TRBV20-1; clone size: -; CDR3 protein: CSARDLGGPETQYF
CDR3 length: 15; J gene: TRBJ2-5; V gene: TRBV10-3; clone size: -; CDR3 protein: CAISGVAGPQETQYF
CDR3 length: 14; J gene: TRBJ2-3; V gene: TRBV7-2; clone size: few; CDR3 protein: CASSLVAGADTQYF
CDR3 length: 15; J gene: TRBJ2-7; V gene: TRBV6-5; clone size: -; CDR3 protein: CASSYLADPLGEQYF
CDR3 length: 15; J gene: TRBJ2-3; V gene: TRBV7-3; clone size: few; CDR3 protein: CASSLELASTDTQYF
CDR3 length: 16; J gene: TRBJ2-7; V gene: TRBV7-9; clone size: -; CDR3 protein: CASSKALRANCYEQYF
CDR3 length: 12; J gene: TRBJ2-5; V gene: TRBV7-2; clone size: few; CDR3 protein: CASSSNRETQYF
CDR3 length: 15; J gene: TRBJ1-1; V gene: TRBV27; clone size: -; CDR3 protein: CASSSHGTLNTEAFF
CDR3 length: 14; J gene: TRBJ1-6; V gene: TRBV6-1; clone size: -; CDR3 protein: CASSELYYNSPLHF